A single sample gave rise to the 18 T cell receptor beta chains below, sequenced in a study of radiation and T cells in renal cell carcinoma. Clones were sequenced by immunoSEQ multiplex PCR, and TCRdb holds only the in-frame ones, with some missing. The sample lists under 150,000 clones, 70% to 90% occurring once. Stated time point: blood 2 weeks post-SBRT. The treatment was: 15 Gy SBRT to primary tumor, nephrectomy 4 weeks later. Sequenced material: blood, taken from a patient whose treatment included radiotherapy and nephrectomy. The receptors derive from a woman in her sixties or seventies with renal cell carcinoma.

This clone occurred a few times. The DNA for the CDR3 is TGTGCCAGCAGCTTGTATCGCCCCGGATCCTACAATGAGCAGTTCTTC. Its translation: CASSLYRPGSYNEQFF. V usage is TRBV5-5 and J usage is TRBJ2-1; no clear D. The V end was cut by 1 base, the J end by 1 base, with 12 bases between. Per germline, CDR1 SGHKS and CDR2 YYEKEE (reference sequence). The CDR3 spans 16 residues.

The chain employs TRBV19 and TRBJ1-1; D gene uncertain. The CDR3 length is 14 residues. The V end lost 1 base, the J end lost 4 bases, and 10 bases lay between the germline ends. From germline, CDR1 is LNHDA and CDR2 SQIVND (reference sequence). CDR3 in DNA: TGTGCCAGTAGTATAGCTAGGGTTGGCACTGAAGCTTTCTTT. Its translation is CASSIARVGTEAFF.

CDR3 nucleotide sequence: TGTGCCAGCAGGGGGACCGGGACATCTGAAAAACTGTTTTTT. It codes for CASRGTGTSEKLFF. This chain links TRBV2 with TRBJ1-4; possibly TRBD1 for D (6 bases). The CDR3 covers 14 residues. CDR1 is SNHLY, CDR2 FYNNEI, per germline. Trimming shortened V by 6 bases and J by 7 bases, and 15 bases separated the two germline ends.

This clone was picked up many times. The chain couples TRBV2 to TRBJ1-1, with D tentatively TRBD1 (6 bases). This CDR3 is built from 13 residues. Trimming took off 7 bases at V and 4 bases at J, with 13 bases between the two ends. Germline assignment: CDR1 SNHLY and CDR2 FYNNEI. The CDR3 spells CASTVQGRTEAFF. CDR3 sequence (DNA): TGTGCCAGCACAGTCCAGGGGCGCACTGAAGCTTTCTTT.

The chain joins TRBV7-3 to TRBJ1-2, with a tentative D call TRBD1 (5 bases). CDR1 and CDR2 from the germline V gene are SGHTA and FQGTGA. The CDR3 has 15 residues. Trimming removed 2 bases at V and 8 bases at J, with 18 bases between. The chain's CDR3 is CASSLRPGGRKGYTF. DNA for the CDR3: TGTGCCAGCAGCTTACGCCCCGGGGGAAGGAAGGGCTACACCTTC. Full variable domain (remainder filled in from reference TRBV7-3 and TRBJ1-2): GAGVSQTPSNKVTEKGKYVELRCDPISGHTALYWYRQSLGQGPEFLIYFQGTGAADDSGLPNDRFFAVRPEGSVSTLKIQRTERGDSAVYLCASSLRPGGRKGYTFGSGTRLTVV.

The chain recombines TRBV7-2 with TRBJ1-1; D remains ambiguous. The CDR3 spans 14 residues. V was clipped by 1 base and J by 4 bases, with 10 bases between them. Looked up from germline, CDR1 is SGHTA and CDR2 is FQGNSA. CDR3 sequence: CASSLVSRTTEAFF. The CDR3 nucleotides are TGTGCCAGCAGCTTAGTTTCCAGGACCACTGAAGCTTTCTTT.

This clone was recorded a few times. The chain joins TRBV4-1 to TRBJ1-2; TRBD1 agrees at 11 bases. The J segment lost 4 bases and the V segment lost 1 base, leaving 2 bases of the junction unmatched. The CDR3 runs 15 residues. CDR1 and CDR2 from the germline V gene are MGHRA and YSYEKL. The CDR3 bases are TGCGCCAGCAGCCAAGCCGGGACAGGGGGCTATGGCTACACCTTC. Its translation: CASSQAGTGGYGYTF.

V gene TRBV7-6 combines with J gene TRBJ1-2, with 8 bases matching TRBD1. This CDR3 is 17 amino acids long. V trimming: 3 bases; J trimming: 8 bases; junction bases outside the gene matches: 17. The germline V gene has CDR1 SGHVS and CDR2 FNYEAQ. The CDR3 reads CASSFIQDRGNVRGYTF. DNA for the CDR3: TGTGCCAGCAGCTTCATCCAAGACAGGGGTAACGTGCGCGGCTACACCTTC.

V and J are TRBV6-6 and TRBJ2-5, with D possibly TRBD2 on 6 matching bases. CDR1 and CDR2 (germline): MNHNY, SVGAGI (reference sequence). The CDR3 consists of 14 residues. V was shortened by 0 bases and J by 5 bases, with 10 bases between the two germline ends. The chain's CDR3 is CASSYSGGAETQYF. CDR3 in DNA: TGTGCCAGCAGTTACTCGGGGGGAGCCGAGACCCAGTACTTC.

The rearrangement links TRBV5-5 to TRBJ2-1; D perhaps matches TRBD2 (6 bases). This CDR3 spans 15 amino acids. In germline, CDR1 is SGHKS, CDR2 YYEKEE (reference sequence). Trimming pared 2 bases from V and 5 bases from J, leaving 14 bases between. CDR3 bases: TGTGCCAGCAGCTTCTTAGCGGCCCTAAACAATGAGCAGTTCTTC. Translating gives CASSFLAALNNEQFF.

The V gene is TRBV7-6, the J gene TRBJ1-2; D is possibly TRBD1 (6 bases). The CDR3 runs 15 residues. Between the trimmed V and J ends, which lost 5 bases and 4 bases, there was a span of 17 bases. Germline loops: CDR1 SGHVS, CDR2 FNYEAQ. Written as DNA, the CDR3 is TGTGCCAGCAGCCCGTTCGGGGGCGCGGGCTATGGCTACACCTTC. This sequence encodes CASSPFGGAGYGYTF.

The chain combines TRBV29-1 with TRBJ2-1; 9 bases line up with TRBD1. Unmatched junction bases numbered 3, after V lost 6 bases and J lost 3 bases. The V gene's germline CDR1 is SQVTM and CDR2 ANQGSEA. This CDR3 comprises 13 residues. CDR3 nucleotide sequence: TGCAGCGTCGACAGGGGGGTCTACAATGAGCAGTTCTTC. This codes for CSVDRGVYNEQFF.

J is TRBJ1-3 and V is TRBV27, with D unclear. The germline V gene encodes CDR1 MNHEY and CDR2 SMNVEV (reference sequence). CDR3 length: 13 amino acids. V was clipped by 4 bases and J by 4 bases, with 8 bases between them. The DNA of the CDR3 is TGTGCCAGCAGTTCCGGGGTCGGAAACACCATATATTTT. Encoded protein: CASSSGVGNTIYF.

This chain links TRBV6-5 with TRBJ2-3; TRBD2 matches at 8 bases. The CDR3 sequence is 15 residues long. Losses at the gene ends were 6 bases for V and 2 bases for J; bases not matched to a gene: 7. Germline V gene lookup returns CDR1 MNHEY and CDR2 SVGAGI. The CDR3 nucleotides are TGTGCCAGCAGCTCCTCTAGCGGGTACACAGATACGCAGTATTTT. Translation gives CASSSSSGYTDTQYF.

This chain uses TRBV6-6 with TRBJ1-5; no clear D. Germline V gene lookup returns CDR1 MNHNY and CDR2 SVGAGI (reference sequence). The CDR3 contains 13 residues. Trimming removed 7 bases from V and 3 bases from J, with 10 bases in between. The CDR3: CASIPGYNQPQHF. The DNA of the CDR3 is TGTGCCAGCATCCCCGGATACAATCAGCCCCAGCATTTT.

This rearrangement joins TRBV19 to TRBJ1-4; D unclear. The V gene lost 9 bases and the J gene lost 8 bases, with 16 bases spanning the gap. CDR3 length: 13 amino acids. CDR1 and CDR2 from the germline V gene are LNHDA and SQIVND (reference sequence). In nucleotides, the CDR3 is TGTGCCAGCTTTCCGGGAGTAGGAGAAAAACTGTTTTTT. It translates to CASFPGVGEKLFF.

V usage is TRBV9 and J usage is TRBJ2-7; 13 positions agree with TRBD2. Per the germline V gene, CDR1 is SGDLS and CDR2 is YYNGEE. V lost 4 bases, J lost 3 bases, and 10 bases stayed unmatched. This CDR3 has 17 amino acids. In nucleotides, the CDR3 is TGTGCCAGCAGCAAAACTAGCGGGGGGGCCCGAATCTACGAGCAGTACTTC. Translated, it gives CASSKTSGGARIYEQYF.

The chain is built from TRBV5-4 and TRBJ1-2; possibly TRBD1 for D (6 bases). Trimming left V 4 bases short and J 6 bases short, with 16 bases between. CDR1 is SGHNT and CDR2 is YYREEE in the germline V gene (reference sequence). This CDR3 contains 14 residues. The CDR3 nucleotides are TGTGCCAGCAGCGCGTTCGACAGGCCGCATGGCTACACCTTC. Amino acids: CASSAFDRPHGYTF.